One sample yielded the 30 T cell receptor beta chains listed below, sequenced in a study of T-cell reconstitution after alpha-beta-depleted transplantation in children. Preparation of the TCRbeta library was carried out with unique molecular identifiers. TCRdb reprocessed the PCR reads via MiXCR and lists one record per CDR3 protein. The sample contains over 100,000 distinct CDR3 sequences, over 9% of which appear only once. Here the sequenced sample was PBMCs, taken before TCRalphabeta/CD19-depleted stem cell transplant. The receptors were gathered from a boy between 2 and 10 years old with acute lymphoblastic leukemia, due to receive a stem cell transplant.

The CDR3 protein is CASSPRGETQYF. The CDR3 nucleotides are TGTGCCAGCAGCCCTCGTGGTGAGACCCAGTACTTC. The V call is TRBV3-1, the J call TRBJ2-5; D call uncertain. The V end lost 4 bases, the J end lost 5 bases, and 8 bases lay between the germline ends. CDR3 length equals 12 residues. CDR1 is LGHDT and CDR2 is YNNKEL in the germline V gene (reference sequence).

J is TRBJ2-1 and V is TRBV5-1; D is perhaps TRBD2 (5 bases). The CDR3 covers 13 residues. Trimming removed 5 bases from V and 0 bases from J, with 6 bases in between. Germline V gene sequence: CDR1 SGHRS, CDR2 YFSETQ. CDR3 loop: CASRGSSYNEQFF. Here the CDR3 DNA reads TGCGCCAGCAGGGGGAGCTCCTACAATGAGCAGTTCTTC.

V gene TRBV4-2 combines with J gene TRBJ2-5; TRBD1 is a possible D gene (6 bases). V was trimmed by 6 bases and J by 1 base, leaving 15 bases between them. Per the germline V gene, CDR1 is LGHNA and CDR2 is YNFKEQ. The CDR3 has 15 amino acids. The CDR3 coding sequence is TGTGCCAGCAGTCCTAAACAGGGAGTCCAAGAGACCCAGTACTTC. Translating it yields CASSPKQGVQETQYF.

The CDR3 nucleotides are TGTGCCAGCCGGAAGGGCACAGATACGCAGTATTTT. Protein sequence: CASRKGTDTQYF. The J gene is TRBJ2-3, the V gene TRBV2; D not resolved. V was clipped by 8 bases and J by 1 base, with 7 bases between them. This CDR3 is built from 12 residues. CDR1 SNHLY and CDR2 FYNNEI come from the germline V gene.

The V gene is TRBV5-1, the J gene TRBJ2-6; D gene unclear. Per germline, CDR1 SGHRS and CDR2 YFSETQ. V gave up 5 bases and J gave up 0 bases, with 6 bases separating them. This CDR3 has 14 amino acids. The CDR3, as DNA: TGCGCCAGCAGTGGGTTCTCTGGGGCCAACGTCCTGACTTTC. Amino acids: CASSGFSGANVLTF.

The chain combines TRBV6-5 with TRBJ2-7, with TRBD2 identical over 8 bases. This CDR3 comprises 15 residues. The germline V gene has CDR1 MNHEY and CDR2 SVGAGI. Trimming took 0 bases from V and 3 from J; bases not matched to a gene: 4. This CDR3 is CASSYSDSGIYEQYF. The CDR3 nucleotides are TGTGCCAGCAGTTACTCGGATAGCGGGATCTACGAGCAGTACTTC.

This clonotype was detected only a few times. The CDR3 loop is CASSLLYGAHTF. The DNA for the CDR3 is TGTGCCAGCAGTTTATTGTACGGCGCCCACACCTTC. V is TRBV28 and J is TRBJ1-2, with no clear D. CDR3 size: 12 residues. The V and J ends lost 1 base and 12 bases respectively, with 12 bases between them. CDR1 MDHEN and CDR2 SYDVKM come from the germline V gene.

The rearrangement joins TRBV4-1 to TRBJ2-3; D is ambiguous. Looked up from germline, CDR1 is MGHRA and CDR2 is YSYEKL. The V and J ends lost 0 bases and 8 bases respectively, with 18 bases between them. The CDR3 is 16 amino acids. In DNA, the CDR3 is TGCGCCAGCAGCCAAGATACCGCCCCACACCACGGTACGCAGTATTTT. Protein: CASSQDTAPHHGTQYF.

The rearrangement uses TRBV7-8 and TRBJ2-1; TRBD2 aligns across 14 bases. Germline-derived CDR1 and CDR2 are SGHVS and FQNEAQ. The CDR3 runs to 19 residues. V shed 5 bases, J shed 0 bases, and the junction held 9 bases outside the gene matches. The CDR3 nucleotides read TGTGCCAGCAGCCGTTTGGGACTAGCGGGAGTGAGCTCCTACAATGAGCAGTTCTTC. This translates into CASSRLGLAGVSSYNEQFF. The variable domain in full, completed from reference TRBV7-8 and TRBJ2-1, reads GAGVSQSPRYKVAKRGQDVALRCDPISGHVSLFWYQQALGQGPEFLTYFQNEAQLDKSGLPSDRFFAERPEGSVSTLKIQRTQQEDSAVYLCASSRLGLAGVSSYNEQFFGPGTRLTVL.

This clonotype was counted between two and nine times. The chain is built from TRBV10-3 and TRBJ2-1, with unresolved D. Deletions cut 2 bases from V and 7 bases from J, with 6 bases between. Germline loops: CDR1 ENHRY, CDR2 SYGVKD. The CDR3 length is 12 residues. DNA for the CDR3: TGTGCCATCAGTGAGGGGTGGAATGAGCAGTTCTTC. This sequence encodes CAISEGWNEQFF.

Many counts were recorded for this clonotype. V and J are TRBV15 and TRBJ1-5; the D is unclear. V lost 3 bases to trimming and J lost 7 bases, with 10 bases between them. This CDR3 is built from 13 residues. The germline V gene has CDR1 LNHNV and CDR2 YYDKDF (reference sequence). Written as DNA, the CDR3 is TGTGCCACCAGCAGGGATCCACACCAGCCCCAGCATTTT. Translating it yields CATSRDPHQPQHF.

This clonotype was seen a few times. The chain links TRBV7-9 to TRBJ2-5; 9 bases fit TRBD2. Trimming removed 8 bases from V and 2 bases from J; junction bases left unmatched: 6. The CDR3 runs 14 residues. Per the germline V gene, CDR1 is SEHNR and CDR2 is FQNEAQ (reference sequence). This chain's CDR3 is CASGEGLAQETQYF. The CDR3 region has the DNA TGTGCCAGCGGGGAGGGACTAGCTCAAGAGACCCAGTACTTC.

CDR3 residues: CASSLNLFASGSQETQYF. The CDR3 coding sequence is TGTGCCAGCAGCTTAAATCTATTTGCTTCGGGGAGCCAAGAGACCCAGTACTTC. The genes are TRBV11-2 and TRBJ2-5; D perhaps matches TRBD2 (5 bases). The CDR3 spans 18 residues. Trimming shortened V by 2 bases and J by 1 base, and 20 bases separated the two germline ends. From germline, CDR1 is SGHAT and CDR2 FQNNGV.

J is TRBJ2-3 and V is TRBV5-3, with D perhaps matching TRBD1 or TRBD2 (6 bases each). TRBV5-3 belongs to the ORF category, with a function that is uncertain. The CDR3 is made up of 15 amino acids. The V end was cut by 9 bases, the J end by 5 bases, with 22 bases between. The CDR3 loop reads CAMGLATGAGDTQYF. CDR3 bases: TGTGCCATGGGCTTGGCCACGGGGGCTGGAGATACGCAGTATTTT.

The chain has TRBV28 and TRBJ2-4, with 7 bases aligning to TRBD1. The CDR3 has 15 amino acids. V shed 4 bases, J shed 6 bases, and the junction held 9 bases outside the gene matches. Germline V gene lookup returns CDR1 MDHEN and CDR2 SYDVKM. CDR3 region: CASSSTSGQRNIQYF. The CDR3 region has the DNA TGTGCCAGCAGTTCCACTTCGGGACAGAGAAACATTCAGTACTTC. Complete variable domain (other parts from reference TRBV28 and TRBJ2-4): DVKVTQSSRYLVKRTGEKVFLECVQDMDHENMFWYRQDPGLGLRLIYFSYDVKMKEKGDIPEGYSVSREKKERFSLILESASTNQTSMYLCASSSTSGQRNIQYFGAGTRLSVL.

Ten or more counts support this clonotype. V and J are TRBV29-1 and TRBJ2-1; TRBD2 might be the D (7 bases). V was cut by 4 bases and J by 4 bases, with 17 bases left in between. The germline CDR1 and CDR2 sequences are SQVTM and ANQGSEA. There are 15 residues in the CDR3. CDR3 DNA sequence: TGCAGCGTTGGGACAACAGGGAGGGGGTACAATGAGCAGTTCTTC. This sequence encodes CSVGTTGRGYNEQFF.

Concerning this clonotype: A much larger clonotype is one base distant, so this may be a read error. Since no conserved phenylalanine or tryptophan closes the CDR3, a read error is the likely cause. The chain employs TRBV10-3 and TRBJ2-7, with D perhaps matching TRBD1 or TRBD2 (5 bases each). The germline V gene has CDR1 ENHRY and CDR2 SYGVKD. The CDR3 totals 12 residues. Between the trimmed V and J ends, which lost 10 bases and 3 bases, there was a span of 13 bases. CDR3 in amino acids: CASRDRVYEQYY. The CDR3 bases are TGTGCCAGCCGGGACCGGGTCTACGAGCAGTACTAC.

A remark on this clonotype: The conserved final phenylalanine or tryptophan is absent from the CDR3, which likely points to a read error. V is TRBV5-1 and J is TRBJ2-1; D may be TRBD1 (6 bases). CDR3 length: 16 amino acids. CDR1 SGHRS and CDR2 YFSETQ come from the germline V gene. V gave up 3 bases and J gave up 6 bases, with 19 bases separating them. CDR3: CASSSWSGEGGNEQFL. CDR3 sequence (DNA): TGCGCCAGCAGCTCCTGGTCAGGTGAAGGGGGCAATGAGCAGTTCCTC.

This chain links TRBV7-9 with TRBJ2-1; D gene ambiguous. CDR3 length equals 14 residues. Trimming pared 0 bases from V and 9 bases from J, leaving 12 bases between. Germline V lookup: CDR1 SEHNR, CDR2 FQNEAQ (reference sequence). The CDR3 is CASSLARLGVEQFF. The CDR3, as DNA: TGTGCCAGCAGCTTAGCGCGTCTTGGGGTTGAGCAGTTCTTC. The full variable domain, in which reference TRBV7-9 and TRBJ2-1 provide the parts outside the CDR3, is DTGVSQNPRHKITKRGQNVTFRCDPISEHNRLYWYRQTLGQGPEFLTYFQNEAQLEKSRLLSDRFSAERPKGSFSTLEIQRTEQGDSAMYLCASSLARLGVEQFFGPGTRLTVL.

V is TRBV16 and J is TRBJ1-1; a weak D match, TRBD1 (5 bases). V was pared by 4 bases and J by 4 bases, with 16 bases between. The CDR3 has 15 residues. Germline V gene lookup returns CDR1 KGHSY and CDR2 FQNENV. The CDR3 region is CASSPSKLGGTEAFF. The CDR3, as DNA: TGTGCCAGCAGCCCCTCGAAGCTGGGGGGCACTGAAGCTTTCTTT.

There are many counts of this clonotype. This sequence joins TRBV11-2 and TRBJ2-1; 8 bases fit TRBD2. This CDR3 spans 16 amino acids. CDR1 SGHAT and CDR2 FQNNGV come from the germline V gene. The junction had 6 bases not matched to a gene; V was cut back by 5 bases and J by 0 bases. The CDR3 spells CASSRNSGSSYNEQFF. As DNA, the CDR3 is TGTGCCAGCAGCCGAAACAGCGGGAGCTCCTACAATGAGCAGTTCTTC.

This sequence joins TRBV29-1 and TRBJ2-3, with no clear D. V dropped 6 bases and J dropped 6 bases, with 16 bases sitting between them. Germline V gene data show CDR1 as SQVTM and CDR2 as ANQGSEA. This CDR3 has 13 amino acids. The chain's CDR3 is CSVFPIGRDTQYF. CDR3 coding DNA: TGCAGCGTGTTTCCCATCGGTCGCGATACGCAGTATTTT.

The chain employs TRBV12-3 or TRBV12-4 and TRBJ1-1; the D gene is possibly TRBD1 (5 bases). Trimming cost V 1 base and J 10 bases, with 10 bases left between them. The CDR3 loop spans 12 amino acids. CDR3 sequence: CASSLDTGRAFF. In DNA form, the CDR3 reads TGTGCCAGCAGTTTAGATACAGGTAGAGCTTTCTTT.

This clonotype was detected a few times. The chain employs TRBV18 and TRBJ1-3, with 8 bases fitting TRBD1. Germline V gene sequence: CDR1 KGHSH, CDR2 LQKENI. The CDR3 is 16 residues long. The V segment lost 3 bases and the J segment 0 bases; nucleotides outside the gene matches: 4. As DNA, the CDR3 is TGTGCCAGCTCACCTCAAACAGGGGGCTCTGGAAACACCATATATTTT. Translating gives CASSPQTGGSGNTIYF.

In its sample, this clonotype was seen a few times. CDR3 in amino acids: CASSLVPRLAGGAGELFF. The DNA for the CDR3 is TGTGCCAGCAGCTTAGTCCCCCGACTAGCGGGAGGGGCCGGGGAGCTGTTTTTT. This chain uses TRBV11-2 with TRBJ2-2; 14 nucleotides line up with TRBD2. Germline-derived CDR1 and CDR2 are SGHAT and FQNNGV. With 1 base clipped from V and 6 bases from J, the junction kept 7 bases outside the gene matches. There are 18 residues in the CDR3.

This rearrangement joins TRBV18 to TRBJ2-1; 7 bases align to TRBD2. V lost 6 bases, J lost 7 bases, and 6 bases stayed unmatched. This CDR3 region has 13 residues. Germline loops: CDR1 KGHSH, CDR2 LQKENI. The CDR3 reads CASSPKLANEQFF. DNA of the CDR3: TGTGCCAGCTCGCCCAAACTAGCGAATGAGCAGTTCTTC. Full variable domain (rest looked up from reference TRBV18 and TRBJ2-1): NAGVMQNPRHLVRRRGQEARLRCSPMKGHSHVYWYRQLPEEGLKFMVYLQKENIIDESGMPKERFSAEFPKEGPSILRIQQVVRGDSAAYFCASSPKLANEQFFGPGTRLTVL.

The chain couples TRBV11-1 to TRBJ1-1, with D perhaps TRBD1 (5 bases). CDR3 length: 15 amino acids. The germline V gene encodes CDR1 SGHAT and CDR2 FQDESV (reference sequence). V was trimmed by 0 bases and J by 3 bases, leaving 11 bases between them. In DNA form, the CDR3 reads TGTGCCAGCAGCTTAGCGAGGGGTCGGCACACTGAAGCTTTCTTT. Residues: CASSLARGRHTEAFF.

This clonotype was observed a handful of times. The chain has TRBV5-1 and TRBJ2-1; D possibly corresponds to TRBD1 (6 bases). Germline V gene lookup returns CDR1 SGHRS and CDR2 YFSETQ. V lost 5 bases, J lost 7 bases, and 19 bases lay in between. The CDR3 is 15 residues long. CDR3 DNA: TGCGCCAGCAGTCTGCTGGCAGGGGCCGGGAATGAGCAGTTCTTC. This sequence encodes CASSLLAGAGNEQFF.

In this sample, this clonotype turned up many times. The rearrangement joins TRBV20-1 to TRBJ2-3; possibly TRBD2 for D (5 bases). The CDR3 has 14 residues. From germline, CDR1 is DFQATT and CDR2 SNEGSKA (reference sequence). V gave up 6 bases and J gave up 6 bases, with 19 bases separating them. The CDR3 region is CSAPLAGLSDTQYF. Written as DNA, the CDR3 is TGCAGTGCCCCCCTAGCTGGCCTTTCCGATACGCAGTATTTT.

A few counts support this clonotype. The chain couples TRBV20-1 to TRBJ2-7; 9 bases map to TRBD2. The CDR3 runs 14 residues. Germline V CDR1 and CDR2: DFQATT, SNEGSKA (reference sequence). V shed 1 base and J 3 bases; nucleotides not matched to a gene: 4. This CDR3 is CSARGSGGYYEQYF. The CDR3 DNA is TGCAGTGCTAGAGGTAGCGGGGGTTACTACGAGCAGTACTTC.